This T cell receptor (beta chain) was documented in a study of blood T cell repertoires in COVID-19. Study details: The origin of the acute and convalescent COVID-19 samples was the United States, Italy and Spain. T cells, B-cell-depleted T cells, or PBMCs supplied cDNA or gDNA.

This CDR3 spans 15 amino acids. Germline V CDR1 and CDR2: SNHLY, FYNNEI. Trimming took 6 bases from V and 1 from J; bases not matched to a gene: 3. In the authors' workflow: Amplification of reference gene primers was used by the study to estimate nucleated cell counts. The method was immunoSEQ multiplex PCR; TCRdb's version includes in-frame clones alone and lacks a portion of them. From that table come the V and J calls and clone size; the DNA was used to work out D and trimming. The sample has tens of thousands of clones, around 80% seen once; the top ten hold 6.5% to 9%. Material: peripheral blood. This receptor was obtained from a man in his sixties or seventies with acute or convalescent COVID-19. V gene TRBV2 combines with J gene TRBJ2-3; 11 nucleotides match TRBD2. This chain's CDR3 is CASSVGLAGTDTQYF. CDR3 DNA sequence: TGTGCCAGCAGCGTGGGACTAGCGGGCACAGATACGCAGTATTTT.